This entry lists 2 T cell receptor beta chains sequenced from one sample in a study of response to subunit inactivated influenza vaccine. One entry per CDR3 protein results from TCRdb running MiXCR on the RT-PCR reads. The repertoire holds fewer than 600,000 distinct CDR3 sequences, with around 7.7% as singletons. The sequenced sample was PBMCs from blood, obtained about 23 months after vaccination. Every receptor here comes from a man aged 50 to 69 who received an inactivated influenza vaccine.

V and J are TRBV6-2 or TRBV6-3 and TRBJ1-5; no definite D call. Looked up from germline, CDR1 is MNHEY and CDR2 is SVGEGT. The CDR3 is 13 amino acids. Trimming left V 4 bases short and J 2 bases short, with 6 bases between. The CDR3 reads CASSSVGNQPQHF. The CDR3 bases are TGTGCCAGCAGTTCTGTGGGCAATCAGCCCCAGCATTTT.

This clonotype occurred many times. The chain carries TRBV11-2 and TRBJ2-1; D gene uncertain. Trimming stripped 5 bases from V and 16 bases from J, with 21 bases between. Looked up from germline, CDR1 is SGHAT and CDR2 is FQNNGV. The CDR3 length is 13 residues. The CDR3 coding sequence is TGTGCCAGCAGCCCCAGTGAAGCCCGCCCTCCTTTCTTC. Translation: CASSPSEARPPFF.